Listed here are 21 T cell receptor beta chains from one sample, sequenced in a study of shared clonotypes between healthy human individuals. Clones were read by immunoSEQ multiplex PCR, and TCRdb kept only the in-frame ones, dropping some. The sample includes around 1.6 million clones, 95% to 99% of them seen just once. The sample taken for sequencing was naive CD4+ T cells sorted from blood. The subset here: CD45RA+ positively selected. Source of these receptors: a man in his thirties or forties in good health.

This chain joins TRBV6-1 and TRBJ1-1; TRBD1 might be the D (6 bases). Germline V gene lookup returns CDR1 MNHNS and CDR2 SASEGT. There are 13 residues in the CDR3. V shed 2 bases and J shed 5 bases, with 9 bases lying between them. Here the CDR3 DNA reads TGTGCCAGCAGTGAATGGGGGCGTACTGAAGCTTTCTTT. This codes for CASSEWGRTEAFF.

This CDR3 reads CASSPGKQGLSYEQYF. CDR3 DNA: TGTGCCAGCTCACCAGGAAAACAGGGACTCTCCTACGAGCAGTACTTC. The V call is TRBV18, the J call TRBJ2-7; D may correspond to TRBD1 or TRBD2 (6 bases each). The CDR3 loop spans 16 amino acids. CDR1 is KGHSH, CDR2 LQKENI, per germline. The V gene lost 2 bases and the J gene lost 0 bases, with 14 bases spanning the gap.

This chain uses TRBV7-2 with TRBJ2-6; D is unresolved. The CDR3 contains 16 residues. Germline V gives CDR1 SGHTA, CDR2 FQGNSA. V dropped 5 bases and J dropped 0 bases, with 11 bases sitting between them. The CDR3: CASSLVGNSGANVLTF. DNA of the CDR3: TGTGCCAGCAGCCTCGTTGGAAACTCTGGGGCCAACGTCCTGACTTTC. The whole variable domain, remainder taken from reference TRBV7-2 and TRBJ2-6, is GAGVSQSPSNKVTEKGKDVELRCDPISGHTALYWYRQSLGQGLEFLIYFQGNSAPDKSGLPSDRFSAERTGGSVSTLTIQRTQQEDSAVYLCASSLVGNSGANVLTFGAGSRLTVL.

V gene TRBV5-1 combines with J gene TRBJ1-2; D not certain. This CDR3 spans 14 amino acids. Germline V gene sequence: CDR1 SGHRS, CDR2 YFSETQ. V was trimmed by 1 base and J by 2 bases, leaving 9 bases between them. The CDR3 region is CASSLTVGNYGYTF. CDR3 coding DNA: TGCGCCAGCAGCTTGACGGTAGGGAACTATGGCTACACCTTC. Full variable domain (rest looked up from reference TRBV5-1 and TRBJ1-2): KAGVTQTPRYLIKTRGQQVTLSCSPISGHRSVSWYQQTPGQGLQFLFEYFSETQRNKGNFPGRFSGRQFSNSRSEMNVSTLELGDSALYLCASSLTVGNYGYTFGSGTRLTVV.

This clone came up once. CDR3 sequence: CASSQREADTQYF. In DNA form, the CDR3 reads TGTGCCAGCAGCCAGAGGGAGGCAGATACGCAGTATTTT. The chain employs TRBV7-8 and TRBJ2-3; a weak D match, TRBD2 (6 bases). Looked up from germline, CDR1 is SGHVS and CDR2 is FQNEAQ. The ends were cut back, 5 bases at V and 4 bases at J, with 10 bases in the middle. The CDR3 sequence is 13 residues long.

The chain recombines TRBV5-4 with TRBJ1-2; 10 bases fit TRBD1. Germline lookup yields CDR1 SGHNT and CDR2 YYREEE (reference sequence). The junction had 9 bases not matched to a gene; V was cut back by 4 bases and J by 0 bases. This CDR3 has 17 residues. The CDR3 sequence is CASSPGQGNAANYGYTF. The CDR3, as DNA: TGTGCCAGCAGCCCGGGACAGGGGAATGCGGCTAACTATGGCTACACCTTC.

The gene calls are TRBV18 and TRBJ1-1; D remains ambiguous. The CDR3 has 14 amino acids. Germline V lookup: CDR1 KGHSH, CDR2 LQKENI. Trimming took off 2 bases at V and 3 bases at J, with 10 bases between the two ends. CDR3 residues: CASSPTGSDTEAFF. CDR3 in DNA: TGTGCCAGCTCACCAACGGGGTCGGACACTGAAGCTTTCTTT.

J is TRBJ2-1 and V is TRBV12-5; no clear D. CDR3 length: 13 residues. Germline lookup yields CDR1 LGHNT and CDR2 FRNRAP. V was pared by 3 bases and J by 7 bases, with 10 bases between. CDR3 residues: CASGLIPVNEQFF. As DNA, the CDR3 is TGTGCTAGTGGTTTAATACCTGTAAATGAGCAGTTCTTC.

The chain has TRBV5-1 and TRBJ1-2; the match to TRBD1 covers 7 bases. In germline, CDR1 is SGHRS, CDR2 YFSETQ. With 4 bases clipped from V and 6 bases from J, the junction kept 18 bases outside the gene matches. The CDR3 extends over 17 amino acids. The CDR3 region is CASSILRDSPRSDGYTF. CDR3 sequence (DNA): TGCGCCAGCAGCATCCTAAGGGACAGCCCGAGGTCGGATGGCTACACCTTC.

The chain has TRBV10-3 and TRBJ1-1, with D possibly matching TRBD1 (6 bases). The CDR3 runs to 14 residues. Germline V gives CDR1 ENHRY, CDR2 SYGVKD. V was cut by 0 bases and J by 7 bases, with 12 bases left in between. CDR3 loop: CAISESQGSYEAFF. The CDR3 nucleotides read TGTGCCATCAGTGAGTCGCAGGGGTCATATGAAGCTTTCTTT.

The chain links TRBV9 to TRBJ2-3; D unclear. Germline V gene sequence: CDR1 SGDLS, CDR2 YYNGEE. The V gene lost 2 bases and the J gene lost 0 bases, with 10 bases spanning the gap. CDR3 length: 15 amino acids. CDR3: CASSVSGPSTDTQYF. The CDR3, as DNA: TGTGCCAGCAGCGTCTCCGGGCCTAGCACAGATACGCAGTATTTT.

CDR3 sequence reads: CASSLARDRQRNYGYTF. In nucleotides, the CDR3 is TGTGCCAGCAGCTTAGCGAGAGACAGGCAACGAAACTATGGCTACACCTTC. The chain has TRBV7-9 and TRBJ1-2, with D possibly TRBD1 on 6 matching bases. V dropped 0 bases and J dropped 2 bases, with 16 bases sitting between them. The length of the CDR3 is 17 residues. Germline V gene data show CDR1 as SEHNR and CDR2 as FQNEAQ (reference sequence).

This clone was recorded only once. The chain combines TRBV27 with TRBJ2-1; D is perhaps TRBD1 or TRBD2 (5 bases each). The CDR3 has 14 residues. Between the trimmed V and J ends, which lost 11 bases and 4 bases, there was a span of 18 bases. Germline V gene data show CDR1 as MNHEY and CDR2 as SMNVEV (reference sequence). CDR3 sequence reads: CASRTGTLYNEQFF. Written as DNA, the CDR3 is TGTGCCTCAAGAACCGGGACGTTATACAATGAGCAGTTCTTC.

V is TRBV6-1 and J is TRBJ1-2, with 7 bases fitting TRBD1. Trimming at V came to 2 bases and at J to 5 bases, leaving 5 bases not matched to a gene. CDR3 length: 14 amino acids. Germline V gene data show CDR1 as MNHNS and CDR2 as SASEGT. CDR3: CASSETTGTYGYTF. DNA of the CDR3: TGTGCCAGCAGTGAAACGACAGGGACTTATGGCTACACCTTC.

The chain carries TRBV18 and TRBJ2-6; 10 bases fit TRBD1. V lost 3 bases and J lost 2; bases outside the gene matches: 4. The length of the CDR3 is 17 residues. CDR1 is KGHSH, CDR2 LQKENI, per germline. CDR3 amino acids: CASSPMGQGTGANVLTF. As DNA, the CDR3 is TGTGCCAGCTCACCCATGGGACAGGGGACTGGGGCCAACGTCCTGACTTTC.

The chain links TRBV10-1 to TRBJ2-7, with D possibly being TRBD2 (6 bases). Germline V gene lookup returns CDR1 WNHNN and CDR2 SYGVQD (reference sequence). V was pared by 3 bases and J by 8 bases, with 14 bases between. CDR3 length equals 13 residues. The DNA for the CDR3 is TGCGCCAGCAGTGACACGGGGGTAGGTAAGCAGTACTTC. Its translation: CASSDTGVGKQYF.

The rearrangement joins TRBV5-1 to TRBJ2-7, with D possibly TRBD1 on 6 matching bases. Trimming removed 0 bases from V and 1 base from J, with 14 bases in between. The germline gives CDR1 SGHRS, CDR2 YFSETQ. The CDR3 consists of 16 residues. The CDR3: CASSLEPGASSYEQYF. In nucleotides, the CDR3 is TGCGCCAGCAGCTTGGAGCCAGGGGCAAGTTCCTACGAGCAGTACTTC.

The chain has TRBV10-3 and TRBJ2-1; D is unclear. The CDR3 contains 14 residues. V was cut by 2 bases and J by 0 bases, with 5 bases left in between. CDR1 and CDR2 (germline): ENHRY, SYGVKD. CDR3 nucleotide sequence: TGTGCCATCAGTGAGGTGAGCTCCTACAATGAGCAGTTCTTC. It translates to CAISEVSSYNEQFF.

The chain carries TRBV13 and TRBJ2-7, with unresolved D. The germline gives CDR1 PRHDT, CDR2 FYEKMQ (reference sequence). This CDR3 comprises 11 residues. V lost 5 bases to trimming and J lost 5 bases, with 7 bases between them. The CDR3, as DNA: TGTGCCAGCAGCGGTCAGCACGAGCAGTACTTC. The encoded protein is CASSGQHEQYF. Full variable domain (missing parts from reference TRBV13 and TRBJ2-7): AAGVIQSPRHLIKEKRETATLKCYPIPRHDTVYWYQQGPGQDPQFLISFYEKMQSDKGSIPDRFSAQQFSDYHSELNMSSLELGDSALYFCASSGQHEQYFGPGTRLTVT.

The J gene is TRBJ2-3, the V gene TRBV5-1; TRBD1 matches at 7 bases. V dropped 1 base and J dropped 0; count of bases not matched to a gene: 14. The CDR3 runs to 19 residues. The V gene's germline CDR1 is SGHRS and CDR2 YFSETQ. CDR3 in DNA: TGCGCCAGCAGCTTGTACCCCCAGGGGGACCCCTCTAGCACAGATACGCAGTATTTT. It encodes CASSLYPQGDPSSTDTQYF.

This clone was recorded once. The chain carries TRBV7-8 and TRBJ2-5, with 9 bases aligning to TRBD2. The length of the CDR3 is 16 residues. V trimming: 4 bases; J trimming: 4 bases; junction bases outside the gene matches: 10. Germline V gene lookup returns CDR1 SGHVS and CDR2 FQNEAQ. CDR3 in amino acids: CASSYQIAGARETQYF. Here the CDR3 DNA reads TGTGCCAGCAGCTACCAGATAGCGGGAGCGAGAGAGACCCAGTACTTC.